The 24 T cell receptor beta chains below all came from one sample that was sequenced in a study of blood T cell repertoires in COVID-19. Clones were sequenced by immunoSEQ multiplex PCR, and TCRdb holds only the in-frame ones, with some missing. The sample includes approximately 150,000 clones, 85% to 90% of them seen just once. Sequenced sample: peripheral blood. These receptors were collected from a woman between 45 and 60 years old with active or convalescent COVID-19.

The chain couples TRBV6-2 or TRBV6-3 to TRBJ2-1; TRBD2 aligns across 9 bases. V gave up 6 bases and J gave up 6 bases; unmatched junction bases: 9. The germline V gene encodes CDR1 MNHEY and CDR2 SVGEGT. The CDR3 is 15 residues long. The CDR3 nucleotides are TGTGCCAGCAGCTTGGGACTAGCCCCGTCCAATGAGCAGTTCTTC. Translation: CASSLGLAPSNEQFF.

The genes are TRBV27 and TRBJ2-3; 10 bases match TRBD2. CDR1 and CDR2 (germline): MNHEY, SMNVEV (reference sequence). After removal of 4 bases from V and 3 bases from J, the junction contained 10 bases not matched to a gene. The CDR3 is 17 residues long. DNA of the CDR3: TGTGCCAGCAGTTCCCTCCTAGCGGGGGCCTCTACAGATACGCAGTATTTT. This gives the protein CASSSLLAGASTDTQYF.

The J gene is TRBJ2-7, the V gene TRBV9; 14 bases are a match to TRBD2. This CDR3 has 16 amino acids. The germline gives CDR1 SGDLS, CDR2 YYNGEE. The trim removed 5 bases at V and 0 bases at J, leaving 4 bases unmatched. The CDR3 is CASSDGLAGGSYEQYF. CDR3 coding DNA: TGTGCCAGCAGTGATGGACTAGCGGGGGGCTCCTACGAGCAGTACTTC.

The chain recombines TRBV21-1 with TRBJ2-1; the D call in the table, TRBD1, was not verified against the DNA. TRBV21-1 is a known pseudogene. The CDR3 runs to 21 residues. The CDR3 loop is CASSKGFGQGPAGSSYNEQFF. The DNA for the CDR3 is TGTGCCAGCAGCAAAGGTTTTGGACAGGGGCCTGCCGGGAGCTCCTACAATGAGCAGTTCTTC.

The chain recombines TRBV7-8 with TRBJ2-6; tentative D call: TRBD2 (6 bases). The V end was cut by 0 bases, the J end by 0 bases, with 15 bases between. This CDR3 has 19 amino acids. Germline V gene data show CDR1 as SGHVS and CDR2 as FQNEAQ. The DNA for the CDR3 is TGTGCCAGCAGCTTAGCGCGGGACCAACTTAGCTCTGGGGCCAACGTCCTGACTTTC. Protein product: CASSLARDQLSSGANVLTF.

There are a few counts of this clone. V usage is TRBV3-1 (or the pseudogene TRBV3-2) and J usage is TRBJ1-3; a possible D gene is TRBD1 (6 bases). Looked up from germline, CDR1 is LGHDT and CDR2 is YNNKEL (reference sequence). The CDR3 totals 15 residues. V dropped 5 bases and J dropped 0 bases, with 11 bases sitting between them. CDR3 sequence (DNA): TGTGCCAGCAGCTTCCAGGGGACCTCTGGAAACACCATATATTTT. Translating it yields CASSFQGTSGNTIYF.

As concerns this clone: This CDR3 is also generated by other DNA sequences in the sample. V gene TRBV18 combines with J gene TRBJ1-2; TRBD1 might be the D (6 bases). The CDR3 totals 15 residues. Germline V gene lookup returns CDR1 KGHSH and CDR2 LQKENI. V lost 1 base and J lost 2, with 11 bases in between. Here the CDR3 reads CASSPQGTPNYGYTF. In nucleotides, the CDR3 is TGTGCCAGCTCACCACAAGGGACACCGAACTATGGCTACACCTTC.

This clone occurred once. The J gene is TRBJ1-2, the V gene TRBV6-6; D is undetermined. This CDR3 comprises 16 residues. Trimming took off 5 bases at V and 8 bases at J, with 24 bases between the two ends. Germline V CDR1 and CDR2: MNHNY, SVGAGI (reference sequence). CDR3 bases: TGTGCCAGCAGTAAACCATCCCGGGCGACACCGGGAGGCTACACCTTC. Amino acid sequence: CASSKPSRATPGGYTF.

The chain's CDR3 is CASSEEGRLQETQYF. CDR3 nucleotide sequence: TGTGCCAGCAGCGAAGAGGGCAGGCTACAGGAGACCCAGTACTTC. The chain employs TRBV11-2 and TRBJ2-5; tentatively, D is TRBD2 (5 bases). The CDR3 is made up of 15 amino acids. The germline V gene has CDR1 SGHAT and CDR2 FQNNGV. Trimming pared 5 bases from V and 5 bases from J, leaving 18 bases between. The variable domain in full, with the rest retrieved from reference TRBV11-2 and TRBJ2-5, is EAGVAQSPRYKIIEKRQSVAFWCNPISGHATLYWYQQILGQGPKLLIQFQNNGVVDDSQLPKDRFSAERLKGVDSTLKIQPAKLEDSAVYLCASSEEGRLQETQYFGPGTRLLVL.

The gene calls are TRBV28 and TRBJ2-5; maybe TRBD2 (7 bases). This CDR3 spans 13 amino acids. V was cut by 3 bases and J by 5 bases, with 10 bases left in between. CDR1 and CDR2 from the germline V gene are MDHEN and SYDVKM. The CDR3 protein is CASSLGGRETQYF. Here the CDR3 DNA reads TGTGCCAGCAGTTTGGGGGGGCGGGAGACCCAGTACTTC.

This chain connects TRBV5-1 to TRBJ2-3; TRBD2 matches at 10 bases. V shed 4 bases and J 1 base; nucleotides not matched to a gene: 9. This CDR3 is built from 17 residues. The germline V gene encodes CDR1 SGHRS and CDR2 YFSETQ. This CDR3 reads CASSLLAGLAGTDTQYF. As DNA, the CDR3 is TGCGCCAGCAGCCTACTAGCGGGGCTTGCTGGCACAGATACGCAGTATTTT.

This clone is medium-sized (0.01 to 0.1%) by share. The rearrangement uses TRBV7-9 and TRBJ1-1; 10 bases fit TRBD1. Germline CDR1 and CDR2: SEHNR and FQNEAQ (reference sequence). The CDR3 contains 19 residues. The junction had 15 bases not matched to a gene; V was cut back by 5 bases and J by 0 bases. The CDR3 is CASSLRWGTGVDMNTEAFF. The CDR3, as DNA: TGTGCCAGCAGCCTAAGATGGGGGACAGGGGTGGACATGAACACTGAAGCTTTCTTT.

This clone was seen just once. The CDR3 loop is CASGLFEGVGEKLFF. CDR3 bases: TGTGCTAGTGGTTTGTTCGAGGGAGTCGGGGAAAAACTGTTTTTT. This chain links TRBV12-5 with TRBJ1-4; the D is unclear. This CDR3 contains 15 residues. Germline V lookup: CDR1 LGHNT, CDR2 FRNRAP. The V gene lost 2 bases and the J gene lost 8 bases, with 15 bases spanning the gap.

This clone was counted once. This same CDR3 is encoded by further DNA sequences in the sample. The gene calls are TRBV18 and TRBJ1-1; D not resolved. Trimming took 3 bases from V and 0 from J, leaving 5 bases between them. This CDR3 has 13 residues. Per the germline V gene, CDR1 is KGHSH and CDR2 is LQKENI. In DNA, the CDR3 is TGTGCCAGCTCACCCCGAGTGAACACTGAAGCTTTCTTT. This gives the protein CASSPRVNTEAFF. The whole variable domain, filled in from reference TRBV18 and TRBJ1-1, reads NAGVMQNPRHLVRRRGQEARLRCSPMKGHSHVYWYRQLPEEGLKFMVYLQKENIIDESGMPKERFSAEFPKEGPSILRIQQVVRGDSAAYFCASSPRVNTEAFFGQGTRLTVV.

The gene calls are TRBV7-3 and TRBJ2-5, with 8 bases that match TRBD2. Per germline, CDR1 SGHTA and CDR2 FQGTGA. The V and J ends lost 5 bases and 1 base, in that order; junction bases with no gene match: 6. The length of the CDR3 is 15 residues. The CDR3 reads CASSPYAGGQETQYF. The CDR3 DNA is TGTGCCAGCAGCCCCTACGCGGGAGGCCAAGAGACCCAGTACTTC.

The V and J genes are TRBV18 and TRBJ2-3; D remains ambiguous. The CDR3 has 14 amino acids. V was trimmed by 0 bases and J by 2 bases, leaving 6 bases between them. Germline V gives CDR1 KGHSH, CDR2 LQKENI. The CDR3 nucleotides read TGTGCCAGCTCACCACCGGCACACACAGATACGCAGTATTTT. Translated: CASSPPAHTDTQYF.

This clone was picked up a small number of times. Here the CDR3 DNA reads TGTGCCAGCAGCTTAGATCTCGGGGGGTCAAGGTACAATGAGCAGTTCTTC. Translation gives CASSLDLGGSRYNEQFF. The V and J genes are TRBV11-2 and TRBJ2-1; TRBD2 matches 7 bases. The J segment lost 4 bases and the V segment lost 0 bases, leaving 9 bases of the junction unmatched. Germline V lookup: CDR1 SGHAT, CDR2 FQNNGV. The CDR3 has 17 residues.

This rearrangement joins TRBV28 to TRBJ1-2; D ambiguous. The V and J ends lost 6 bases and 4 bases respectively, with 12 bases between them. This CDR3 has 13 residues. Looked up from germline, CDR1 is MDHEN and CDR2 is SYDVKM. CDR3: CASSQSPVYGYTF. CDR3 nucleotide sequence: TGTGCCAGCAGCCAAAGCCCGGTCTATGGCTACACCTTC.

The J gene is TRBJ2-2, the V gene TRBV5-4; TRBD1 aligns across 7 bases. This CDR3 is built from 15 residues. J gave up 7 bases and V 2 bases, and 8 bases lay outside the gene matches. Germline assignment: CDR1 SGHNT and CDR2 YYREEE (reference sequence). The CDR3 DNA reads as TGTGCCAGCAGCTTACGACAGGGTAGGGGCGGGGAGCTGTTTTTT. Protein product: CASSLRQGRGGELFF. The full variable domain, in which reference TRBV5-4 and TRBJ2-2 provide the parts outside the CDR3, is ETGVTQSPTHLIKTRGQQVTLRCSSQSGHNTVSWYQQALGQGPQFIFQYYREEENGRGNFPPRFSGLQFPNYSSELNVNALELDDSALYLCASSLRQGRGGELFFGEGSRLTVL.

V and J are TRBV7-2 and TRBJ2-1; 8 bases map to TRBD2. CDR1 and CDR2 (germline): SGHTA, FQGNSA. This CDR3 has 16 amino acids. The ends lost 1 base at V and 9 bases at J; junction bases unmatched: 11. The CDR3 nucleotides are TGTGCCAGCAGCTTAGTGGCCGGGAGGGCCCGTGGTGAGCAGTTCTTC. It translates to CASSLVAGRARGEQFF. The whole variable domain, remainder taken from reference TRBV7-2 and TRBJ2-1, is GAGVSQSPSNKVTEKGKDVELRCDPISGHTALYWYRQSLGQGLEFLIYFQGNSAPDKSGLPSDRFSAERTGGSVSTLTIQRTQQEDSAVYLCASSLVAGRARGEQFFGPGTRLTVL.

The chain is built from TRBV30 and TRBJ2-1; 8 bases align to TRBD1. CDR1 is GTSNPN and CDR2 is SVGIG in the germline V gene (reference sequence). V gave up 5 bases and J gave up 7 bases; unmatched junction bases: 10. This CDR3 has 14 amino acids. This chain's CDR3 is CAWGLGQGVNEQFF. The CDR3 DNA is TGTGCCTGGGGACTCGGACAGGGTGTGAATGAGCAGTTCTTC.

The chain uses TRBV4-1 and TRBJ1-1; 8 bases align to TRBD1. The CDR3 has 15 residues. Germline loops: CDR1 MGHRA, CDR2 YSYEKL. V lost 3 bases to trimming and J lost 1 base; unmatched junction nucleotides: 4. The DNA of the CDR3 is TGCGCCAGCAGCCACGGAGGACAGGGGAACACTGAAGCTTTCTTT. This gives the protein CASSHGGQGNTEAFF.

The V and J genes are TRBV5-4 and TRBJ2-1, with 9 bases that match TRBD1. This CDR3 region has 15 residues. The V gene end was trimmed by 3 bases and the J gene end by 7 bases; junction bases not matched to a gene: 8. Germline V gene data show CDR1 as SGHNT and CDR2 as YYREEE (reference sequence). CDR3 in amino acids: CASSYGTGNGNEQFF. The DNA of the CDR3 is TGTGCCAGCAGCTACGGGACAGGGAATGGAAATGAGCAGTTCTTC.

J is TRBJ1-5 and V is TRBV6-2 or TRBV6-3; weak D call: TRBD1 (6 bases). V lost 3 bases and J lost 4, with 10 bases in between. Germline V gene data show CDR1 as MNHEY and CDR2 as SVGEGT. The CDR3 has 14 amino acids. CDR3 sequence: CASSYIRGNQPQHF. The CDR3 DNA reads TGTGCCAGCAGTTATATAAGGGGGAATCAGCCCCAGCATTTT.